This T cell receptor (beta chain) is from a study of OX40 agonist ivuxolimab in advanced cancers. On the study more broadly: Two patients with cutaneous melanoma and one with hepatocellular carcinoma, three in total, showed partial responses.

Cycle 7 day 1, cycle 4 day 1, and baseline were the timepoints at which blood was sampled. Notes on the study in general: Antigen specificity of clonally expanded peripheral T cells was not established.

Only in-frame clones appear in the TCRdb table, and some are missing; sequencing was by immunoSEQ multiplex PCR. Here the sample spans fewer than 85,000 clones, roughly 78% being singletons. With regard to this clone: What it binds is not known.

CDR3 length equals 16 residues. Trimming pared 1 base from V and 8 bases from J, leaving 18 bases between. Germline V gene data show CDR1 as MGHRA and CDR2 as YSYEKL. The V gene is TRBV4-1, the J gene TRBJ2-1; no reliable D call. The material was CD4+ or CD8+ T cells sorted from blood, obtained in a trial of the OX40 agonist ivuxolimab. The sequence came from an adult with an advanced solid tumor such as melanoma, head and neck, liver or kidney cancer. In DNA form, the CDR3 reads TGCGCCAGCAGCCAAGGAAGCCTTGTAGTTGGCGATGAGCAGTTCTTC. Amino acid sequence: CASSQGSLVVGDEQFF.